This is a list of T cell receptor beta chains from one sample in a study of T cell responses to AZD1222 COVID-19 vaccine. TCRdb keeps only in-frame clones here, not all; method: immunoSEQ multiplex PCR. The sample carries 70,000 to 95,000 clones, less than 95% recorded once. Sequencing used peripheral blood, obtained 28 days after the second AZD1222 dose. These receptors were obtained from an adult who received the AZD1222 COVID-19 vaccine. Both conserved end residues are part of each CDR3. D genes are given only for firm matches. Clone size appears in some rows only: once, few, many, or a class for an expanded clone.

CDR3nt	CDR3aa	d_gene	abundance	v_gene	j_gene
TGTGCCAGCGCACTAGGGTATGGAGAGACCCAGTACTTC	CASALGYGETQYF	-	-	TRBV7-3	TRBJ2-5
TGCAGCGTTCCTACTTCAGCGGGAGGGAGCACAGATACGCAGTATTTT	CSVPTSAGGSTDTQYF	TRBD2	-	TRBV29-1	TRBJ2-3
TGTGCCAGCAGCTTAGGCGGAGGCGAAGAGACCCAGTACTTC	CASSLGGGEETQYF	-	-	TRBV11-3	TRBJ2-5
TGCAGTGCTAGTGTCATTAACAGGGGATCGGGAGGCTACACCTTC	CSASVINRGSGGYTF	TRBD1	-	TRBV20-1	TRBJ1-2
TGTGCCAGCAGCCATGGGCAGCGGGAGGACGAGCAGTACTTC	CASSHGQREDEQYF	TRBD2	-	TRBV3-1/TRBV3-2	TRBJ2-7
TGTGCCAGCAGTTATAGGTGGTCGCAAGAGACCCAGTACTTC	CASSYRWSQETQYF	-	once	TRBV6-2/TRBV6-3	TRBJ2-5
TGTGCCAGCAGCGTAGGCCTACAGGGGGCGGCTAATGAAAAACTGTTTTTT	CASSVGLQGAANEKLFF	TRBD1	-	TRBV9	TRBJ1-4
TGTGCCAGCAGTCTAGTCGTGGGGAGCAATGAGCAGTTCTTC	CASSLVVGSNEQFF	-	-	TRBV6-5	TRBJ2-1
TGTGCCAGCAGTCCAATTAGAGAAGATACGCAGTATTTT	CASSPIREDTQYF	-	-	TRBV28	TRBJ2-3
TGTGCCTGGAGCGCCTTAGAGAAGGACACCGGGGAGCTGTTTTTT	CAWSALEKDTGELFF	-	-	TRBV30	TRBJ2-2